The TCR beta chain described here comes from a study of blood T cell repertoires in COVID-19. The overall study: Samples taken during acute and convalescent COVID-19 were collected in the United States, Italy and Spain. Nucleic acid was either cDNA or gDNA, and it came from T cells, B-cell-depleted T cells, or PBMCs.

In the authors' methods: Reference gene primer amplification gave nucleated cell count estimates. Generated by immunoSEQ multiplex PCR, the TCRdb table keeps only in-frame clones and is missing some. For V, J and clone size, that table is used; D and trimming come from the DNA. The sample contains about 210,000 clones, 85% of which appear only once. The CDR3 runs 13 residues. The ends were cut back, 5 bases at V and 11 bases at J, with 15 bases in the middle. The germline V gene has CDR1 MDHEN and CDR2 SYDVKM. Seattle patient enrollment occurred during active infection, with longitudinal follow-up thereafter.

The sample was peripheral blood. The receptor's source is a woman in her seventies with COVID-19, enrolled during active disease. This sequence joins TRBV28 and TRBJ1-4; perhaps TRBD1 as D (6 bases). The CDR3 region is CASSTGTSHKLFF. The CDR3 DNA sequence: TGTGCCAGCAGTACAGGGACATCACACAAACTGTTTTTT.